One and the same sample provided the 14 T cell receptor beta chains below, sequenced in a study of blood T cell repertoires in COVID-19. The repertoire was sequenced with immunoSEQ multiplex PCR; TCRdb's copy has only in-frame clones and lacks some. The sample consists of 250,000 or so clones, approximately 86% of them appearing once. Sequencing was carried out using peripheral blood. The receptors here all came from a woman aged 70-85 years with active or convalescent COVID-19.

Here the CDR3 reads CAIGPGQGIYGYTF. DNA of the CDR3: TGTGCCATTGGCCCGGGACAGGGCATATATGGCTACACCTTC. The rearrangement joins TRBV24-1 to TRBJ1-2; TRBD1 matches at 9 bases. CDR3 length: 14 residues. Losses at the gene ends were 11 bases for V and 5 bases for J; bases not matched to a gene: 11. CDR1 and CDR2 from the germline V gene are KGHDR and SFDVKD.

The chain recombines TRBV6-2 or TRBV6-3 with TRBJ1-5, with D maybe TRBD1 (6 bases). This CDR3 has 16 residues. In germline, CDR1 is MNHEY, CDR2 SVGEGT. V was cut by 6 bases and J by 1 base, with 16 bases left in between. The CDR3, as DNA: TGTGCCAGCAGCCTACTCCAGGGGTTAAGCAATCAGCCCCAGCATTTT. The encoded protein is CASSLLQGLSNQPQHF.

This sequence joins TRBV9 and TRBJ1-6; the match to TRBD1 covers 9 bases. CDR1 SGDLS and CDR2 YYNGEE come from the germline V gene. The CDR3 consists of 17 residues. Unmatched junction bases numbered 11, after V lost 0 bases and J lost 10 bases. The CDR3 protein is CASSVATGGLNPSPLHF. CDR3 bases: TGTGCCAGCAGCGTAGCCACAGGGGGCTTAAATCCGTCACCCCTCCACTTT.

This clone occurred many times. The chain couples TRBV5-8 to TRBJ1-1; the D gene is possibly TRBD1 (5 bases). The CDR3 has 15 amino acids. Per the germline V gene, CDR1 is SGHTS and CDR2 is YDEGEE. V lost 4 bases to trimming and J lost 11 bases, with 24 bases between them. The CDR3 protein is CASSAGPTVLLGAFF. In DNA, the CDR3 is TGTGCCAGCAGCGCGGGACCTACAGTATTGTTAGGGGCTTTCTTT.

The gene calls are TRBV7-8 and TRBJ2-7; D gene uncertain. Germline loops: CDR1 SGHVS, CDR2 FQNEAQ. The CDR3 runs 13 residues. V lost 1 base, J lost 2 bases, and 6 bases lay in between. CDR3 nucleotide sequence: TGTGCCAGCAGCTTAGAAAGCACCTACGAGCAGTACTTC. It is translated as CASSLESTYEQYF.

The rearrangement joins TRBV6-2 or TRBV6-3 to TRBJ1-1, with a possible D match to TRBD1 (5 bases). The germline V gene encodes CDR1 MNHEY and CDR2 SVGEGT. Trimming pared 3 bases from V and 4 bases from J, leaving 24 bases between. This CDR3 comprises 18 residues. In DNA form, the CDR3 reads TGTGCCAGCAGTTATCATCCCGTCTCAACACAGGAGGGCACTGAAGCTTTCTTT. Amino acid sequence: CASSYHPVSTQEGTEAFF.

The chain recombines TRBV3-1 (or the pseudogene TRBV3-2) with TRBJ1-1; the match to TRBD1 covers 7 bases. The V gene end was trimmed by 4 bases and the J gene end by 8 bases; junction bases not matched to a gene: 7. CDR1 is LGHDT, CDR2 YNNKEL, per germline (reference sequence). CDR3 length: 13 residues. The CDR3 loop reads CASSRQGGAEAFF. CDR3 sequence (DNA): TGTGCCAGCAGCCGACAGGGCGGCGCGGAAGCTTTCTTT.

The chain employs TRBV6-4 and TRBJ2-1, with a tentative D call TRBD1 (5 bases). Germline assignment: CDR1 MRHNA and CDR2 SNTAGT. The ends were cut back, 6 bases at V and 3 bases at J, with 9 bases in the middle. The CDR3 is 13 amino acids. CDR3: CASSRDSYNEQFF. The CDR3 DNA sequence: TGTGCCAGCAGCCGAGACAGCTACAATGAGCAGTTCTTC.

In regard to this clone: Different DNA sequences within this sample yield the same CDR3. The chain is built from TRBV7-2 and TRBJ2-7; 7 bases map to TRBD2. V shed 0 bases and J 0 bases; nucleotides not matched to a gene: 2. Germline V gives CDR1 SGHTA, CDR2 FQGNSA. This CDR3 has 15 residues. The CDR3 DNA reads TGTGCCAGCAGCTTAGCGGGGGGGAGCTCCTACGAGCAGTACTTC. As protein: CASSLAGGSSYEQYF.

This clone was counted once. The chain recombines TRBV5-6 with TRBJ2-3; 10 positions match TRBD2. This CDR3 spans 15 amino acids. V gave up 6 bases and J gave up 3 bases; unmatched junction bases: 7. Germline V gene data show CDR1 as SGHDT and CDR2 as YYEEEE. This chain's CDR3 is CASIKSGGATDTQYF. In DNA form, the CDR3 reads TGTGCCAGCATCAAAAGCGGGGGGGCTACAGATACGCAGTATTTT. Drawing the rest from reference TRBV5-6 and TRBJ2-3, the complete variable domain is DAGVTQSPTHLIKTRGQQVTLRCSPKSGHDTVSWYQQALGQGPQFIFQYYEEEERQRGNFPDRFSGHQFPNYSSELNVNALLLGDSALYLCASIKSGGATDTQYFGPGTRLTVL.

This clone turned up a few times. The rearrangement links TRBV12-3 or TRBV12-4 to TRBJ1-2; 7 nucleotides agree with TRBD1. This CDR3 contains 12 residues. V gave up 8 bases and J gave up 6 bases; unmatched junction bases: 6. CDR3 protein: CASRLDRDGYTF. Here the CDR3 DNA reads TGTGCCAGCCGCCTCGACAGGGATGGCTACACCTTC.

The gene calls are TRBV7-9 and TRBJ1-4; 9 nucleotides line up with TRBD1. The CDR3 totals 14 residues. V trimming: 6 bases; J trimming: 7 bases; junction bases outside the gene matches: 6. Germline values: CDR1 SEHNR, CDR2 FQNEAQ (reference sequence). The DNA for the CDR3 is TGTGCCAGCAGGGGGACAGGGCTAGCTGAAAAACTGTTTTTT. It translates to CASRGTGLAEKLFF.

The gene calls are TRBV10-3 and TRBJ2-7; D possibly corresponds to TRBD1 (6 bases). Germline V CDR1 and CDR2: ENHRY, SYGVKD. V was trimmed by 6 bases and J by 5 bases, leaving 17 bases between them. This CDR3 region has 14 residues. The CDR3 DNA is TGTGCCATCAGAGGGACAAATAAAGGCGACGAGCAGTACTTC. The encoded protein is CAIRGTNKGDEQYF.

This clone appeared a few times. The V call is TRBV27, the J call TRBJ1-5, with 8 bases lining up with TRBD1. The CDR3 contains 14 residues. CDR1 is MNHEY, CDR2 SMNVEV, per germline (reference sequence). Trimming at V came to 6 bases and at J to 2 bases, leaving 3 bases not matched to a gene. CDR3 in DNA: TGTGCCAGCAGCCAGGGACAGGGCAATCAGCCCCAGCATTTT. Protein: CASSQGQGNQPQHF.